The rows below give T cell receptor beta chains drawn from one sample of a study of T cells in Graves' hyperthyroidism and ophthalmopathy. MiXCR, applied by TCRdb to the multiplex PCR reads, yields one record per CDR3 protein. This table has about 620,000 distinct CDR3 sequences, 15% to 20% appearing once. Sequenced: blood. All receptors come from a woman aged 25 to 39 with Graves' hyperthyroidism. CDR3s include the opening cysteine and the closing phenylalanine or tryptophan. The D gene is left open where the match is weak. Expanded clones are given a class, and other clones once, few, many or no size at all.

CDR3aa: CASSPTRTSGYEQYF
CDR3nt: TGTGCCAGTAGTCCGACGCGGACTAGCGGCTACGAGCAGTACTTC
d_gene: TRBD2
v_gene: TRBV19
j_gene: TRBJ2-7
abundance: -

CDR3aa: CASSYPGTYEAFF
CDR3nt: TGTGCCAGCAGTTACCCCGGGACTTACGAAGCTTTCTTT
d_gene: -
v_gene: TRBV6-2/TRBV6-3
j_gene: TRBJ1-1
abundance: few

CDR3aa: CASSQVSTGRVNEQFF
CDR3nt: TGTGCCAGCAGCCAAGTGAGTACAGGGAGGGTCAATGAGCAGTTCTTC
d_gene: -
v_gene: TRBV3-1
j_gene: TRBJ2-1
abundance: many

CDR3aa: CASRTSSGNTIYF
CDR3nt: TGTGCCAGTAGGACGAGCTCTGGAAACACCATATATTTT
d_gene: -
v_gene: TRBV19
j_gene: TRBJ1-3
abundance: -

CDR3aa: CSARDFGGANTEAFF
CDR3nt: TGCAGTGCTAGAGATTTTGGGGGCGCGAACACTGAAGCTTTCTTT
d_gene: -
v_gene: TRBV20-1
j_gene: TRBJ1-1
abundance: many

CDR3aa: CASIRDREITPDTEAFF
CDR3nt: TGTGCCAGTATCCGGGACAGGGAGATCACACCAGACACTGAAGCTTTCTTT
d_gene: TRBD1
v_gene: TRBV19
j_gene: TRBJ1-1
abundance: few

CDR3aa: CASSLALRGQYF
CDR3nt: TGTGCCAGCAGTTTAGCGCTTAGAGGGCAGTATTTT
d_gene: -
v_gene: TRBV12-3/TRBV12-4
j_gene: TRBJ2-3
abundance: -

CDR3aa: CASSLAGTSYEQYF
CDR3nt: TGTGCCAGCAGTTTGGCGGGAACCTCATACGAGCAGTACTTC
d_gene: -
v_gene: TRBV11-2
j_gene: TRBJ2-7
abundance: many

CDR3aa: CASSLTAGSGNTIYF
CDR3nt: TGTGCCAGCAGCTTAACTGCAGGGAGCGGAAACACCATATATTTT
d_gene: -
v_gene: TRBV7-2
j_gene: TRBJ1-3
abundance: -

CDR3aa: CASSLGRTSGMSQQFF
CDR3nt: TGTGCCAGCAGCTTAGGTCGGACTAGCGGGATGTCTCAGCAGTTCTTC
d_gene: TRBD2
v_gene: TRBV11-3
j_gene: TRBJ2-1
abundance: many

CDR3aa: CASSRPTASGAEAFF
CDR3nt: TGTGCCAGCAGTCGCCCGACAGCGTCAGGGGCTGAAGCTTTCTTT
d_gene: -
v_gene: TRBV6-2/TRBV6-3
j_gene: TRBJ1-1
abundance: -

CDR3aa: CASSQGGAHEQYF
CDR3nt: TGTGCCAGCAGCCAAGGGGGGGCCCACGAGCAGTACTTC
d_gene: -
v_gene: TRBV4-2
j_gene: TRBJ2-7
abundance: -

CDR3aa: CAISESGQGYEQYF
CDR3nt: TGTGCCATCAGTGAGTCGGGACAGGGCTACGAGCAGTACTTC
d_gene: TRBD1
v_gene: TRBV10-3
j_gene: TRBJ2-7
abundance: many

CDR3aa: CAWTLWTGRVADTQYF
CDR3nt: TGTGCCTGGACCCTTTGGACAGGGAGGGTTGCAGATACGCAGTATTTT
d_gene: -
v_gene: TRBV30
j_gene: TRBJ2-3
abundance: -

CDR3aa: CASTPTGRNIQYF
CDR3nt: TGTGCCAGCACCCCGACAGGGCGAAACATTCAGTACTTC
d_gene: TRBD1
v_gene: TRBV28
j_gene: TRBJ2-4
abundance: -

CDR3aa: CSVLGWTNTGELFF
CDR3nt: TGCAGCGTTCTAGGCTGGACGAACACCGGGGAGCTGTTTTTT
d_gene: -
v_gene: TRBV29-1
j_gene: TRBJ2-2
abundance: few

CDR3aa: CASSGPGQHSGANVLTF
CDR3nt: TGTGCCAGCAGCGGACCGGGACAGCACTCTGGGGCCAACGTCCTGACTTTC
d_gene: TRBD1
v_gene: TRBV7-2
j_gene: TRBJ2-6
abundance: -

CDR3aa: CASSLSYGTGGRQPQHF
CDR3nt: TGTGCCAGCAGCTTATCTTACGGGACAGGGGGCCGTCAGCCCCAGCATTTT
d_gene: TRBD1
v_gene: TRBV11-2
j_gene: TRBJ1-5
abundance: many

CDR3aa: CASSLWSGDEQYF
CDR3nt: TGTGCCAGCAGTTTATGGTCTGGGGACGAGCAGTACTTC
d_gene: -
v_gene: TRBV12-3/TRBV12-4
j_gene: TRBJ2-7
abundance: many

CDR3aa: CASSSEGLRTDTQYF
CDR3nt: TGCGCCAGCAGCTCCGAGGGACTTCGCACAGATACGCAGTATTTT
d_gene: -
v_gene: TRBV5-1
j_gene: TRBJ2-3
abundance: many

CDR3aa: CASSDPGGSTDTQYF
CDR3nt: TGTGCCAGCAGCGACCCCGGGGGTAGCACAGATACGCAGTATTTT
d_gene: -
v_gene: TRBV7-9
j_gene: TRBJ2-3
abundance: few

CDR3aa: CASTAAGGPWTGELFF
CDR3nt: TGTGCCAGCACCGCAGCGGGAGGCCCTTGGACCGGGGAGCTGTTTTTT
d_gene: TRBD2
v_gene: TRBV2
j_gene: TRBJ2-2
abundance: many

CDR3aa: CASSLEGDSPQFF
CDR3nt: TGTGCCAGCAGCTTAGAGGGGGACTCCCCGCAGTTCTTC
d_gene: -
v_gene: TRBV7-2
j_gene: TRBJ2-1
abundance: many

CDR3aa: CSANNPGRNTYEQYF
CDR3nt: TGCAGTGCTAACAATCCGGGACGAAATACCTACGAGCAGTACTTC
d_gene: -
v_gene: TRBV20-1
j_gene: TRBJ2-7
abundance: -

CDR3aa: CASSSQGIYEQYF
CDR3nt: TGTGCCAGCAGTTCACAGGGTATCTACGAGCAGTACTTC
d_gene: -
v_gene: TRBV27
j_gene: TRBJ2-7
abundance: few

CDR3aa: CASTTVAGTYNEQFF
CDR3nt: TGTGCCAGTACCACGGTAGCGGGAACCTACAATGAGCAGTTCTTC
d_gene: TRBD2
v_gene: TRBV19
j_gene: TRBJ2-1
abundance: -

CDR3aa: CASSQEVTGDTEAFF
CDR3nt: TGCGCCAGCAGCCAAGAGGTTACAGGGGACACTGAAGCTTTCTTT
d_gene: TRBD1
v_gene: TRBV4-1
j_gene: TRBJ1-1
abundance: few

CDR3aa: CASSLVAKISGANVLTF
CDR3nt: TGTGCCAGCAGCTTAGTGGCGAAAATCTCTGGGGCCAACGTCCTGACTTTC
d_gene: -
v_gene: TRBV13
j_gene: TRBJ2-6
abundance: -